These 28 T cell receptor beta chains share one sample of origin, sequenced in a study of T cell responses to AZD1222 COVID-19 vaccine (dated by TCRdb to 2020 to 2022). The sample's time point, from its label and the paper: about 28 days (+/-7) after the second vaccine dose. The method behind the library was the immunoSEQ multiplex PCR assay. TCRdb took over this immuneACCESS table, retaining in-frame rearrangements with V and J assigned. Such tables are incomplete; in checked studies, under half of the missing clones stem from an unresolved V gene, and the remainder is unexplained. The sample table contains 150,000 to 200,000 clones; only one count was recorded for around 89% of them. Of the sample, around 26% falls within the top ten clones. Source: peripheral blood, taken 28 days after the second AZD1222 dose. These receptors all stem from an adult who received the AZD1222 COVID-19 vaccine.

The CDR3 spells CSALAVHRYEQYF. The CDR3 coding sequence is TGCAGCGCCCTAGCGGTACACCGCTACGAGCAGTACTTC. The V call is TRBV29-1, the J call TRBJ2-7, with TRBD2 matching 7 bases. CDR1 and CDR2 (germline): SQVTM, ANQGSEA. The CDR3 length is 13 residues. The V segment lost 7 bases and the J segment 3 bases; nucleotides outside the gene matches: 9.

This clone was seen only once. This chain connects TRBV3-1 (or the pseudogene TRBV3-2) to TRBJ2-7; D not resolved. Trimming cost V 2 bases and J 0 bases, with 8 bases left between them. CDR1 is LGHDT, CDR2 YNNKEL, per germline (reference sequence). The CDR3 has 14 amino acids. The CDR3 protein is CASSQSWSSYEQYF. In DNA, the CDR3 is TGTGCCAGCAGCCAATCCTGGAGCTCCTACGAGCAGTACTTC.

The CDR3 spells CAWSPGGLSYEQYF. CDR3 DNA sequence: TGTGCCTGGAGTCCAGGGGGCCTATCCTACGAGCAGTACTTC. The chain uses TRBV30 and TRBJ2-7; the match to TRBD1 covers 8 bases. Germline trimming cut 2 bases from V and 1 base from J; bases unmatched to any gene: 4. The CDR3 is 14 residues long. Looked up from germline, CDR1 is GTSNPN and CDR2 is SVGIG (reference sequence).

This rearrangement joins TRBV7-9 to TRBJ2-7; TRBD2 agrees at 7 bases. Germline V gene sequence: CDR1 SEHNR, CDR2 FQNEAQ (reference sequence). CDR3 length: 14 amino acids. The J segment lost 3 bases and the V segment lost 6 bases, leaving 8 bases of the junction unmatched. CDR3: CASSSPRGGYEQYF. In DNA form, the CDR3 reads TGTGCCAGCAGTTCCCCCCGCGGGGGCTACGAGCAGTACTTC. The variable domain in full, completed from reference TRBV7-9 and TRBJ2-7, reads DTGVSQNPRHKITKRGQNVTFRCDPISEHNRLYWYRQTLGQGPEFLTYFQNEAQLEKSRLLSDRFSAERPKGSFSTLEIQRTEQGDSAMYLCASSSPRGGYEQYFGPGTRLTVT.

CDR3 sequence reads: CASSGLAGSYEQYF. The DNA for the CDR3 is TGTGCCAGTTCGGGACTAGCGGGATCCTACGAGCAGTACTTC. This chain joins TRBV7-9 and TRBJ2-7; 13 bases are shared with TRBD2. This CDR3 spans 14 amino acids. The germline CDR1 and CDR2 sequences are SEHNR and FQNEAQ (reference sequence). The V segment lost 9 bases and the J segment 1 base; nucleotides outside the gene matches: 3.

The V and J genes are TRBV5-1 and TRBJ2-3; 9 nucleotides line up with TRBD2. This CDR3 has 18 residues. CDR1 is SGHRS and CDR2 is YFSETQ in the germline V gene. V trimming: 2 bases; J trimming: 1 base; junction bases outside the gene matches: 11. DNA of the CDR3: TGCGCCAGCAGCTTAGGTGCAGCGGGGGGCGCCGGCACAGATACGCAGTATTTT. It specifies CASSLGAAGGAGTDTQYF.

This clone turned up a few times. This sequence joins TRBV5-1 and TRBJ2-1; D remains ambiguous. Germline V CDR1 and CDR2: SGHRS, YFSETQ. This CDR3 comprises 13 residues. V was cut by 1 base and J by 7 bases, with 9 bases left in between. Written as DNA, the CDR3 is TGCGCCAGCAGCTTGCCGACTTTAAATGAGCAGTTCTTC. Protein sequence: CASSLPTLNEQFF.

This clone was found once. The V call is TRBV7-2, the J call TRBJ2-7; weak D call: TRBD2 (5 bases). CDR1 is SGHTA and CDR2 is FQGNSA in the germline V gene. The CDR3 covers 15 residues. Trimming shortened V by 3 bases and J by 1 base, and 13 bases separated the two germline ends. This CDR3 is CASSFSPDSSYEQYF. The CDR3 coding sequence is TGTGCCAGCAGCTTCTCCCCGGACTCATCCTACGAGCAGTACTTC.

This clone appeared a few times. V is TRBV6-5 and J is TRBJ1-4, with unresolved D. The CDR3 consists of 15 residues. Germline V gene data show CDR1 as MNHEY and CDR2 as SVGAGI. With 4 bases removed from V and 0 bases from J, the gap between germline ends came to 9 bases. The CDR3: CASSSAGATNEKLFF. CDR3 coding DNA: TGTGCCAGCAGTTCCGCGGGTGCAACTAATGAAAAACTGTTTTTT.

The sample holds one count of this clone. A junction end diverges from the germline sequence, so it may reflect a read error. This chain connects TRBV27 to TRBJ1-2; no clear D gene. CDR1 and CDR2 (germline): MNHEY, SMNVEV (reference sequence). The CDR3 has 13 amino acids. DNA for the CDR3: TGTGCCAGCAGCTTATCTCCTGCTCTGGGCTACACCTTC. Protein: CASSLSPALGYTF.

This clone was detected once. The V call is TRBV5-6, the J call TRBJ2-7; 8 nucleotides align to TRBD2. Germline V gene data show CDR1 as SGHDT and CDR2 as YYEEEE. The CDR3 covers 14 residues. V lost 2 bases to trimming and J lost 9 bases; unmatched junction nucleotides: 10. In nucleotides, the CDR3 is TGTGCCAGCAGCTTAGGACTAGCTCATCTGGGGCAGTACTTC. Its translation is CASSLGLAHLGQYF.

This rearrangement joins TRBV28 to TRBJ2-7; D ambiguous. The CDR3 contains 14 residues. The V and J ends lost 7 bases and 0 bases respectively, with 13 bases between them. Germline CDR1 and CDR2: MDHEN and SYDVKM. The CDR3 region has the DNA TGTGCCAGCACCTCCGCGACGGCCTCCTACGAGCAGTACTTC. This encodes CASTSATASYEQYF.

The V call is TRBV5-8, the J call TRBJ1-2, with D possibly being TRBD1 (5 bases). Germline CDR1 SGHTS, CDR2 YDEGEE. The V end lost 4 bases, the J end lost 6 bases, and 16 bases lay between the germline ends. The CDR3 totals 14 residues. CDR3 residues: CASSRGTGGDGYTF. CDR3 DNA sequence: TGTGCCAGCAGCCGAGGGACGGGGGGTGATGGCTACACCTTC.

This clone was counted only a few times. The V gene is TRBV6-5, the J gene TRBJ1-4; the D is unclear. The germline V gene has CDR1 MNHEY and CDR2 SVGAGI. The CDR3 extends over 14 amino acids. Trimming stripped 2 bases from V and 4 bases from J, with 8 bases between. The CDR3 sequence: CASSYEPNNEKLFF. The CDR3, as DNA: TGTGCCAGCAGTTACGAACCTAATAATGAAAAACTGTTTTTT.

This sequence joins TRBV6-1 and TRBJ2-7; 13 nucleotides agree with TRBD2. This CDR3 has 18 amino acids. The V gene's germline CDR1 is MNHNS and CDR2 SASEGT. After removal of 3 bases from V and 2 bases from J, the junction contained 10 bases not matched to a gene. The CDR3 nucleotides are TGTGCCAGCAGTGACTACGACTTAGGACTAGCGGGGGCCTACGAGCAGTACTTC. Its protein is CASSDYDLGLAGAYEQYF.

The rearrangement links TRBV19 to TRBJ1-1; D may be TRBD1 (5 bases). Per the germline V gene, CDR1 is LNHDA and CDR2 is SQIVND (reference sequence). V gave up 6 bases and J gave up 0 bases, with 11 bases separating them. This CDR3 has 14 residues. Here the CDR3 DNA reads TGTGCCAGTAGAACGGGACGGCTGAACACTGAAGCTTTCTTT. This sequence encodes CASRTGRLNTEAFF.

As to this clone: The sample holds other DNA sequences that translate to the same CDR3. The genes are TRBV5-1 and TRBJ2-7; 7 bases agree with TRBD2. Germline CDR1 and CDR2: SGHRS and YFSETQ. The CDR3 sequence is 14 residues long. V lost 0 bases and J lost 0; bases outside the gene matches: 0. The DNA for the CDR3 is TGCGCCAGCAGCTTGGGCGGGAGCTCCTACGAGCAGTACTTC. This sequence encodes CASSLGGSSYEQYF.

The chain links TRBV24-1 to TRBJ1-2; 8 bases line up with TRBD1. Unmatched junction bases numbered 7, after V lost 6 bases and J lost 8 bases. The CDR3 is made up of 13 amino acids. The V gene's germline CDR1 is KGHDR and CDR2 SFDVKD. The CDR3 protein is CATSPDRGGGYTF. The CDR3 DNA is TGTGCCACCAGTCCCGACAGGGGAGGGGGCTACACCTTC.

The V call is TRBV21-1, the J call TRBJ2-3; TRBD1, the table's D call, lacks a check against the DNA. TRBV21-1 is labeled a pseudogene. The CDR3 runs 17 residues. In nucleotides, the CDR3 is TGTGCCAGCAGCAAAGGGGGACAGGGGGCCGGCACAGATACGCAGTATTTT. Encoded protein: CASSKGGQGAGTDTQYF.

This chain uses TRBV9 with TRBJ2-7; tentative D call: TRBD1 (5 bases). The CDR3 spans 15 residues. Trimming took off 4 bases at V and 6 bases at J, with 20 bases between the two ends. CDR1 and CDR2 (germline): SGDLS, YYNGEE. As DNA, the CDR3 is TGTGCCAGCAGCCCCCTTCAGGGCTCCCCAGGCGAGCAGTACTTC. Translation gives CASSPLQGSPGEQYF.

The table lists this clone with a count of one. The genes are TRBV18 and TRBJ2-3; 8 positions agree with TRBD1. The length of the CDR3 is 15 residues. Germline loops: CDR1 KGHSH, CDR2 LQKENI. The junction had 4 bases not matched to a gene; V was cut back by 3 bases and J by 2 bases. CDR3 region: CASSPRTGLTDTQYF. The CDR3 DNA follows: TGTGCCAGCTCACCTAGGACAGGGCTCACAGATACGCAGTATTTT.

The chain is built from TRBV7-2 and TRBJ1-5; 10 nucleotides agree with TRBD1. The V and J ends lost 1 base and 7 bases, in that order; junction bases with no gene match: 7. CDR3 length: 16 amino acids. CDR1 is SGHTA and CDR2 is FQGNSA in the germline V gene. The CDR3 DNA is TGTGCCAGCAGCTTAGGACAGGGGGCAGGTTGGCAGCCCCAGCATTTT. Encoded protein: CASSLGQGAGWQPQHF.

The CDR3: CASSKQGDQPQHF. The CDR3 DNA reads TGTGCCAGTAGCAAACAGGGGGATCAGCCCCAGCATTTT. This chain links TRBV19 with TRBJ1-5, with 8 bases identical to TRBD1. The CDR3 contains 13 residues. V lost 6 bases, J lost 5 bases, and 3 bases stayed unmatched. Germline assignment: CDR1 LNHDA and CDR2 SQIVND (reference sequence).

The J gene is TRBJ1-5, the V gene TRBV5-1; the D is unclear. The CDR3 is 15 residues long. The germline V and J ends were trimmed by 3 bases and 11 bases, with 21 bases remaining between them. Germline loops: CDR1 SGHRS, CDR2 YFSETQ. The CDR3 coding sequence is TGCGCCAGCAGCTCCTCGGGTTGGTCCGGGGAAGCCCAGCATTTT. This gives the protein CASSSSGWSGEAQHF.

V usage is TRBV2 and J usage is TRBJ2-7; TRBD2 is a possible D gene (5 bases). There are 13 residues in the CDR3. The V and J ends lost 6 bases and 2 bases respectively, with 11 bases between them. Per the germline V gene, CDR1 is SNHLY and CDR2 is FYNNEI. CDR3 region: CASRDGLTYEQYF. For the CDR3, the DNA is TGTGCCAGCAGAGACGGACTTACCTACGAGCAGTACTTC. The full variable domain, its missing parts supplied by reference TRBV2 and TRBJ2-7, is EPEVTQTPSHQVTQMGQEVILRCVPISNHLYFYWYRQILGQKVEFLVSFYNNEISEKSEIFDDQFSVERPDGSNFTLKIRSTKLEDSAMYFCASRDGLTYEQYFGPGTRLTVT.

The chain employs TRBV21-1 and TRBJ2-7. TRBV21-1 is a pseudogene. The CDR3 consists of 13 residues. CDR3 residues: CASSKRYTYEQYF. CDR3 DNA: TGTGCCAGCAGCAAAAGGTACACCTACGAGCAGTACTTC.

The chain links TRBV9 to TRBJ2-7; 8 nucleotides line up with TRBD2. This CDR3 spans 14 amino acids. V lost 2 bases, J lost 3 bases, and 4 bases stayed unmatched. The germline V gene encodes CDR1 SGDLS and CDR2 YYNGEE. CDR3: CASSVQAGDYEQYF. In DNA, the CDR3 is TGTGCCAGCAGCGTGCAAGCGGGGGACTACGAGCAGTACTTC.

V gene TRBV15 combines with J gene TRBJ1-5; no reliable D call. Trimming removed 0 bases from V and 8 bases from J, with 11 bases in between. The CDR3 contains 14 residues. CDR1 LNHNV and CDR2 YYDKDF come from the germline V gene (reference sequence). CDR3: CATSRDPGSEPQHF. CDR3 DNA sequence: TGTGCCACCAGCAGAGATCCAGGTTCCGAGCCCCAGCATTTT.